These 30 T cell receptor beta chains were all obtained from the same sample, sequenced in a study of CD8 T cells in Susac syndrome (dated by TCRdb to the late 2010s). Preparation of the library involved the immunoSEQ multiplex PCR assay. RNA was extracted with the RNeasy kit and roughly 0.45 to 1 ug was reverse transcribed using random hexamers. TCRdb took the public reads, trimmed them with fastp at Q25, ran MiXCR for clone calling and kept in-frame beta chains. Rows matching on CDR3 protein sequence are summarized as one entry with the most common DNA and genes. The sample yields under 200,000 distinct CDR3 sequences; around 95% were counted once. The ten largest clonotypes hold 0.12% of the sample. The source material was CD4+ T cells from PBMCs. These receptors all stem from a human donor with Susac syndrome.

This rearrangement joins TRBV18 to TRBJ1-6; the match to TRBD1 covers 7 bases. CDR1 and CDR2 from the germline V gene are KGHSH and LQKENI. V shed 6 bases, J shed 8 bases, and the junction held 10 bases outside the gene matches. The CDR3 has 15 residues. In DNA form, the CDR3 reads TGTGCCAGCTCTTCGGGGACAGCGAAAGATTCACCCCTCCACTTT. Translation gives CASSSGTAKDSPLHF.

CDR3 region: CAWSGTLNTGELFF. The CDR3 region has the DNA TGTGCCTGGTCCGGGACACTTAACACCGGGGAGCTGTTTTTT. This sequence joins TRBV30 and TRBJ2-2, with D perhaps matching TRBD1 (6 bases). V lost 5 bases and J 2 bases, leaving 12 bases between the germline ends. The CDR3 has 14 amino acids. The germline gives CDR1 GTSNPN, CDR2 SVGIG (reference sequence).

The chain links TRBV28 to TRBJ2-3, with 7 bases aligning to TRBD2. CDR3 length: 17 amino acids. Per germline, CDR1 MDHEN and CDR2 SYDVKM. With 3 bases clipped from V and 4 bases from J, the junction kept 13 bases outside the gene matches. This chain's CDR3 is CASSFQLAGVGADTQYF. In DNA, the CDR3 is TGTGCCAGCAGTTTTCAGCTGGCGGGAGTGGGCGCAGATACGCAGTATTTT.

The V and J genes are TRBV5-1 and TRBJ1-1, with D perhaps matching TRBD1 (5 bases). This CDR3 contains 14 residues. The V end lost 5 bases, the J end lost 0 bases, and 11 bases lay between the germline ends. Germline loops: CDR1 SGHRS, CDR2 YFSETQ. CDR3 in amino acids: CASSRDGMNTEAFF. The CDR3 bases are TGCGCCAGCAGTAGGGACGGGATGAACACTGAAGCTTTCTTT.

The V call is TRBV12-3 or TRBV12-4, the J call TRBJ2-2; D is perhaps TRBD1 or TRBD2 (5 bases each). With 6 bases removed from V and 6 bases from J, the gap between germline ends came to 17 bases. This CDR3 has 15 residues. The CDR3 region has the DNA TGTGCCAGCAGCCACCTGGGTCTGGGGGCCGGGGAGCTGTTTTTT. Residues: CASSHLGLGAGELFF.

The J gene is TRBJ1-1, the V gene TRBV19, with D unresolved. The CDR3 is 13 amino acids. Trimming shortened V by 6 bases and J by 1 base, and 9 bases separated the two germline ends. CDR1 is LNHDA and CDR2 is SQIVND in the germline V gene (reference sequence). The CDR3 reads CASSYPTNTEAFF. The CDR3 nucleotides are TGTGCCAGTAGCTACCCGACGAACACTGAAGCTTTCTTT.

This chain joins TRBV20-1 and TRBJ2-1; 12 bases agree with TRBD2. This CDR3 has 16 residues. Germline trimming cut 1 base from V and 7 bases from J; bases unmatched to any gene: 8. The germline CDR1 and CDR2 sequences are DFQATT and SNEGSKA (reference sequence). CDR3 bases: TGCAGTGCTAGAGCCCTAAGACTAGCGGGAGTTAATGAGCAGTTCTTC. Translation: CSARALRLAGVNEQFF.

The V gene is TRBV20-1, the J gene TRBJ2-7, with D possibly matching TRBD1 (6 bases). The CDR3 is 15 amino acids. The V and J ends lost 5 bases and 1 base respectively, with 18 bases between them. Per the germline V gene, CDR1 is DFQATT and CDR2 is SNEGSKA (reference sequence). The CDR3 region is CSARNMGTGSYEQYF. The CDR3 DNA sequence: TGCAGTGCTCGAAATATGGGCACAGGGTCCTACGAGCAGTACTTC.

The chain carries TRBV28 and TRBJ2-5; the D gene could be TRBD1 or TRBD2 (5 bases each). The germline V gene has CDR1 MDHEN and CDR2 SYDVKM. The length of the CDR3 is 13 residues. The V end was cut by 2 bases, the J end by 7 bases, with 11 bases between. The CDR3 bases are TGTGCCAGCAGTTTAGCCGGGGCGGGGACCCAGTACTTC. Its translation: CASSLAGAGTQYF.

This chain connects TRBV27 to TRBJ2-7, with TRBD1 matching 9 bases. The CDR3 extends over 14 amino acids. Germline V gene sequence: CDR1 MNHEY, CDR2 SMNVEV (reference sequence). Losses at the gene ends were 6 bases for V and 4 bases for J; bases not matched to a gene: 7. The CDR3 protein is CASSAGTGKYEQYF. CDR3 nucleotides: TGTGCCAGCAGCGCCGGGACAGGGAAATACGAGCAGTACTTC.

V is TRBV7-2 and J is TRBJ2-5, with a weak D call TRBD1 (5 bases). CDR1 is SGHTA, CDR2 FQGNSA, per germline. There are 14 residues in the CDR3. V lost 4 bases and J 5 bases, leaving 14 bases between the germline ends. DNA of the CDR3: TGTGCCAGCAGCTCCGGCATAGGGGCTGAGACCCAGTACTTC. Translating gives CASSSGIGAETQYF.

This clonotype was detected only once. J is TRBJ1-4 and V is TRBV23-1; TRBD1 agrees at 7 bases. TRBV23-1 is identified as an open reading frame with a role that is uncertain. This CDR3 spans 14 amino acids. V lost 8 bases to trimming and J lost 9 bases; unmatched junction nucleotides: 12. The CDR3 region is CASGITGEVKKLFF. DNA for the CDR3: TGCGCCAGCGGGATTACAGGGGAGGTGAAAAAACTGTTTTTT.

V is TRBV5-1 and J is TRBJ1-1; TRBD1 matches at 9 bases. Germline loops: CDR1 SGHRS, CDR2 YFSETQ. This CDR3 comprises 15 residues. After removal of 4 bases from V and 3 bases from J, the junction contained 7 bases not matched to a gene. CDR3: CASSALDRGDTEAFF. The CDR3 DNA is TGCGCCAGCAGCGCATTGGACAGGGGTGACACTGAAGCTTTCTTT.

The chain combines TRBV6-2 or TRBV6-3 with TRBJ2-1, with D possibly matching TRBD2 (6 bases). The CDR3 contains 11 residues. Between the trimmed V and J ends, which lost 8 bases and 13 bases, there was a span of 15 bases. CDR1 is MNHEY and CDR2 is SVGEGT in the germline V gene. The CDR3 here is CASVAGIEQFF. In nucleotides, the CDR3 is TGTGCCAGCGTGGCGGGAATCGAACAGTTCTTC.

CDR3 protein: CASSSRSDNSPLHF. The CDR3 bases are TGTGCCAGCTCGTCCCGGTCGGATAATTCACCCCTCCACTTT. The chain is built from TRBV6-2 or TRBV6-3 and TRBJ1-6; D uncertain. The CDR3 contains 14 residues. Germline values: CDR1 MNHEY, CDR2 SVGEGT. The V end was cut by 8 bases, the J end by 5 bases, with 13 bases between.

The chain recombines TRBV2 with TRBJ2-5, with D uncertain. The CDR3 sequence is 12 residues long. Trimming stripped 10 bases from V and 5 bases from J, with 14 bases between. Germline CDR1 and CDR2: SNHLY and FYNNEI. CDR3 protein: CATRRDSETQYF. The CDR3 DNA reads TGTGCCACTAGAAGGGATTCGGAGACCCAGTACTTC.

Only one count was recorded for this clonotype. The germline gene is not matched at one end of the junction; a read error may be the cause. This rearrangement joins TRBV7-4 to TRBJ2-1; D unresolved. The V gene's germline CDR1 is SGHVT and CDR2 SQSDAQ. CDR3 length equals 10 residues. CDR3 residues: CASSLVEQFF. In nucleotides, the CDR3 is TGTGCCAGCAGTTTAGTGGAGCAGTTCTTC.

The chain carries TRBV2 and TRBJ2-5; 7 bases fit TRBD2. V trimming: 6 bases; J trimming: 1 base; junction bases outside the gene matches: 5. CDR3 length: 14 residues. The germline gives CDR1 SNHLY, CDR2 FYNNEI. The CDR3 region has the DNA TGTGCCAGCAGGTTTTCTAGCGGCCAAGAGACCCAGTACTTC. It codes for CASRFSSGQETQYF.

CDR3 region: CASNRLGDGYTF. CDR3 DNA sequence: TGTGCCAGCAACAGACTCGGGGACGGCTACACCTTC. The V call is TRBV6-2 or TRBV6-3, the J call TRBJ1-2; the D gene is possibly TRBD1 (5 bases). Germline V gene sequence: CDR1 MNHEY, CDR2 SVGEGT. V was pared by 7 bases and J by 8 bases, with 14 bases between. This CDR3 region has 12 residues.

The CDR3 bases are TGTGCCAGCCGCTCTCTAACTAGCGGGAGGAGCTCCTACAATGAGCAGTTCTTC. This translates into CASRSLTSGRSSYNEQFF. The rearrangement uses TRBV6-1 and TRBJ2-1, with 12 bases matching TRBD2. This CDR3 is 18 amino acids long. Germline CDR1 and CDR2: MNHNS and SASEGT. J lost 0 bases, V lost 8 bases, and 11 bases had no gene match.

The rearrangement links TRBV30 to TRBJ2-7, with 7 bases that match TRBD1. Germline V gives CDR1 GTSNPN, CDR2 SVGIG (reference sequence). With 5 bases clipped from V and 8 bases from J, the junction kept 3 bases outside the gene matches. The length of the CDR3 is 10 residues. In DNA, the CDR3 is TGTGCCTGGGGCAGGGGGAAGCAGTACTTC. Amino acids: CAWGRGKQYF.

The CDR3: CAISESSGLRVYV. The CDR3 region has the DNA TGTGCCATCAGTGAGTCGTCGGGCCTCCGCGTGTACGTC. This chain joins TRBV10-3 and TRBJ2-7; D gene uncertain. Germline V gene sequence: CDR1 ENHRY, CDR2 SYGVKD. V lost 0 bases and J lost 12, with 15 bases in between. The CDR3 has 13 amino acids.

This clonotype was detected once. V gene TRBV9 combines with J gene TRBJ2-1, with unresolved D. There are 11 residues in the CDR3. V lost 4 bases and J 8 bases, leaving 7 bases between the germline ends. Germline values: CDR1 SGDLS, CDR2 YYNGEE. CDR3: CASSFGHEQFF. The CDR3 DNA sequence: TGTGCCAGCAGCTTCGGGCATGAGCAGTTCTTC.

This clonotype was seen just once. V usage is TRBV30 and J usage is TRBJ2-5, with 8 bases matching TRBD1. This CDR3 contains 13 residues. CDR1 GTSNPN and CDR2 SVGIG come from the germline V gene (reference sequence). V was clipped by 5 bases and J by 5 bases; unmatched bases: 7. The CDR3, as DNA: TGTGCCTGGGACCGGGACAGGCGGGAGACCCAGTACTTC. Translating gives CAWDRDRRETQYF.

The rearrangement joins TRBV9 to TRBJ2-1; no clear D. Trimming removed 0 bases at V and 9 bases at J, with 13 bases between. CDR3 size: 14 residues. The germline V gene encodes CDR1 SGDLS and CDR2 YYNGEE. The CDR3 nucleotides are TGTGCCAGCAGCGTAGGTGTGAGTAGCATTGAGCAGTTCTTC. Its protein product is CASSVGVSSIEQFF.

The V call is TRBV20-1, the J call TRBJ1-2; maybe TRBD1 (5 bases). The CDR3 is 13 amino acids. Looked up from germline, CDR1 is DFQATT and CDR2 is SNEGSKA (reference sequence). Trimming took off 3 bases at V and 4 bases at J, with 12 bases between the two ends. The CDR3 DNA reads TGCAGTGCTAGTGAGGGGTCGGGCTATGGCTACACCTTC. It encodes CSASEGSGYGYTF.

Only a few counts were recorded for this clonotype. The rearrangement links TRBV7-9 to TRBJ1-1, with no clear D. The CDR3 sequence is 12 residues long. V lost 2 bases to trimming and J lost 2 bases, with 3 bases between them. Germline loops: CDR1 SEHNR, CDR2 FQNEAQ (reference sequence). CDR3 amino acids: CASSLSNTEAFF. In nucleotides, the CDR3 is TGTGCCAGCAGCTTAAGCAACACTGAAGCTTTCTTT.

DNA for the CDR3: TGCGCCAGCAGCCTCAGGACAGGGGAAGAGACCCAGTACTTC. Translated: CASSLRTGEETQYF. The V gene is TRBV4-1, the J gene TRBJ2-5, with 9 bases identical to TRBD1. This CDR3 has 14 amino acids. V gave up 4 bases and J gave up 3 bases; unmatched junction bases: 3. The germline V gene encodes CDR1 MGHRA and CDR2 YSYEKL.

The chain carries TRBV7-2 and TRBJ2-1, with 7 bases identical to TRBD2. In germline, CDR1 is SGHTA, CDR2 FQGNSA. The CDR3 has 15 amino acids. The J segment lost 4 bases and the V segment lost 5 bases, leaving 8 bases of the junction unmatched. In nucleotides, the CDR3 is TGTGCCAGCAGCCCCCGGGGGGTGAGGTACAATGAGCAGTTCTTC. Its protein is CASSPRGVRYNEQFF.

J is TRBJ2-1 and V is TRBV12-5; D remains ambiguous. The CDR3 is 15 residues long. Trimming pared 7 bases from V and 0 bases from J, leaving 13 bases between. Looked up from germline, CDR1 is LGHNT and CDR2 is FRNRAP. Here the CDR3 DNA reads TGTGCTAGTGCACCTCGGCTGAGCTCCTACAATGAGCAGTTCTTC. Translation: CASAPRLSSYNEQFF.